These 25 T cell receptor beta chains originate from one sample sequenced in a study of cytomegalovirus exposure and HLA in healthy donors. A multiplex PCR was run with 60 Vbeta primers and 13 Jbeta primers. Data came from immunoSEQ multiplex PCR; TCRdb stores just in-frame clones and leaves some out. Found here are over 130,000 clones, 66% of them singletons; the top ten hold 6.5%. The sequenced sample consisted of PBMCs. The receptors were gathered from a woman aged 55-75 years in good health and CMV-seronegative.

V usage is TRBV9 and J usage is TRBJ2-7, with 9 bases that match TRBD1. The CDR3 covers 14 residues. V shed 3 bases, J shed 2 bases, and the junction held 3 bases outside the gene matches. The germline gives CDR1 SGDLS, CDR2 YYNGEE. This CDR3 reads CASSEGQGAYEQYF. As DNA, the CDR3 is TGTGCCAGCAGCGAGGGACAGGGAGCCTACGAGCAGTACTTC.

In DNA form, the CDR3 reads TGTGCCAGCAGCTCCCCAGAAGTTAGGGACAGGGGACAGTTCTTC. Translating it yields CASSSPEVRDRGQFF. J is TRBJ2-1 and V is TRBV7-2, with 10 nucleotides matching TRBD1. This CDR3 comprises 15 residues. Germline V gives CDR1 SGHTA, CDR2 FQGNSA. V shed 4 bases and J 13 bases; nucleotides not matched to a gene: 13.

This clone occurred a few times. The genes are TRBV5-6 and TRBJ1-3; D is ambiguous. Germline CDR1 reads SGHDT; CDR2 reads YYEEEE. This CDR3 has 16 amino acids. Trimming removed 3 bases at V and 1 base at J, with 14 bases between. CDR3 bases: TGTGCCAGCAGCTCTAAGAGACTCTCATCTGGAAACACCATATATTTT. It is translated as CASSSKRLSSGNTIYF. Based on the CDR3 plus reference TRBV5-6 and TRBJ1-3, the full variable domain is DAGVTQSPTHLIKTRGQQVTLRCSPKSGHDTVSWYQQALGQGPQFIFQYYEEEERQRGNFPDRFSGHQFPNYSSELNVNALLLGDSALYLCASSSKRLSSGNTIYFGEGSWLTVV.

In this sample, this clone turned up a few times. This sequence joins TRBV11-2 and TRBJ2-2, with 12 bases that match TRBD1. The CDR3 sequence is 15 residues long. V lost 5 bases and J lost 6; bases outside the gene matches: 4. In germline, CDR1 is SGHAT, CDR2 FQNNGV. CDR3 residues: CASSTGTGGSGELFF. The CDR3 DNA follows: TGTGCCAGCAGCACCGGGACAGGGGGCTCCGGGGAGCTGTTTTTT.

This clone has just a few counts. This chain uses TRBV7-8 with TRBJ2-3, with D tentatively TRBD1 (6 bases). V shed 10 bases and J shed 4 bases, with 15 bases lying between them. CDR1 and CDR2 (germline): SGHVS, FQNEAQ. CDR3 length: 13 amino acids. CDR3 residues: CATLPGVADTQYF. CDR3 coding DNA: TGTGCCACCCTCCCAGGGGTGGCAGATACGCAGTATTTT. Variable domain in full (rest from reference TRBV7-8 and TRBJ2-3): GAGVSQSPRYKVAKRGQDVALRCDPISGHVSLFWYQQALGQGPEFLTYFQNEAQLDKSGLPSDRFFAERPEGSVSTLKIQRTQQEDSAVYLCATLPGVADTQYFGPGTRLTVL.

This clone was observed a handful of times. The DNA for the CDR3 is TGTGCCAGCAGGCTACAGGGGGCGGACACTGAAGCTTTCTTT. The encoded protein is CASRLQGADTEAFF. The chain employs TRBV28 and TRBJ1-1; 9 nucleotides align to TRBD1. V lost 6 bases, J lost 3 bases, and 5 bases stayed unmatched. CDR3 length: 14 amino acids. Germline assignment: CDR1 MDHEN and CDR2 SYDVKM.

The CDR3 nucleotides read TGTGCCAGCAGTCAGCAGGGGGCGGCTGCCGGAGAAGCTTTCTTT. It encodes CASSQQGAAAGEAFF. The genes are TRBV6-6 and TRBJ1-1, with 8 bases lining up with TRBD1. J was trimmed by 8 bases and V by 5 bases; bases with no gene match: 13. The CDR3 spans 15 residues. CDR1 is MNHNY and CDR2 is SVGAGI in the germline V gene (reference sequence).

On this clone itself: The junction does not match germline at one end; this may be a read error. Other DNA sequences from this sample encode an identical CDR3 as well. This chain joins TRBV7-2 and TRBJ1-2; D call uncertain. This CDR3 comprises 16 residues. Germline V gene data show CDR1 as SGHTA and CDR2 as FQGNSA. The CDR3 is CASSLVSAKPRSGYTF. CDR3 coding DNA: TGTGCCAGCAGTTTAGTATCGGCAAAACCGAGGAGTGGCTACACCTTC.

This clone was seen many times. CDR3 DNA: TGTGCCAGCAGCTTCGGGGGGAATTCACCCCTCCACTTT. This codes for CASSFGGNSPLHF. The rearrangement uses TRBV5-5 and TRBJ1-6; a possible D gene is TRBD1 (5 bases). Germline V lookup: CDR1 SGHKS, CDR2 YYEKEE (reference sequence). V was cut by 2 bases and J by 7 bases, with 7 bases left in between. The CDR3 runs to 13 residues.

Regarding this clone: Relative to the germline gene, one junction end is altered; a read error may explain this. This rearrangement joins TRBV5-4 to TRBJ1-2; 7 nucleotides line up with TRBD1. There are 13 residues in the CDR3. The V gene's germline CDR1 is SGHNT and CDR2 YYREEE (reference sequence). The CDR3 here is CASILQGGDGYTF. DNA of the CDR3: TGTGCCAGCATCTTGCAAGGGGGCGATGGCTACACCTTC.

The chain couples TRBV28 to TRBJ2-1, with 12 bases lining up with TRBD1. Germline assignment: CDR1 MDHEN and CDR2 SYDVKM. The length of the CDR3 is 15 residues. V shed 8 bases, J shed 9 bases, and the junction held 11 bases outside the gene matches. CDR3 residues: CASSTGQGARGEQFF. CDR3 sequence (DNA): TGTGCCAGCTCGACGGGACAGGGGGCGCGAGGTGAGCAGTTCTTC.

This rearrangement joins TRBV5-1 to TRBJ2-5, with D tentatively TRBD2 (6 bases). Germline-derived CDR1 and CDR2 are SGHRS and YFSETQ. This CDR3 region has 15 residues. The ends were cut back, 3 bases at V and 1 base at J, with 13 bases in the middle. The DNA for the CDR3 is TGCGCCAGCAGCTCAGGTCGGGGGTTCCAAGAGACCCAGTACTTC. Its protein is CASSSGRGFQETQYF. The variable domain in full, with the rest retrieved from reference TRBV5-1 and TRBJ2-5, is KAGVTQTPRYLIKTRGQQVTLSCSPISGHRSVSWYQQTPGQGLQFLFEYFSETQRNKGNFPGRFSGRQFSNSRSEMNVSTLELGDSALYLCASSSGRGFQETQYFGPGTRLLVL.

This chain connects TRBV18 to TRBJ2-5, with D unresolved. There are 17 residues in the CDR3. The germline V gene encodes CDR1 KGHSH and CDR2 LQKENI. Trimming shortened V by 4 bases and J by 5 bases, and 23 bases separated the two germline ends. CDR3 DNA sequence: TGTGCCAGCTCACATAACCCACTAAGGTCTGATAAGGAGACCCAGTACTTC. Translating gives CASSHNPLRSDKETQYF.

The V call is TRBV9, the J call TRBJ2-3; D is possibly TRBD1 (5 bases). CDR1 SGDLS and CDR2 YYNGEE come from the germline V gene. CDR3 length: 14 amino acids. The ends were cut back, 1 base at V and 4 bases at J, with 10 bases in the middle. As DNA, the CDR3 is TGTGCCAGCAGCGTAATGGCAGGGTCAGATACGCAGTATTTT. Protein product: CASSVMAGSDTQYF.

The genes are TRBV19 and TRBJ1-4; the match to TRBD1 covers 10 bases. Per germline, CDR1 LNHDA and CDR2 SQIVND (reference sequence). CDR3 length: 16 residues. The J segment lost 6 bases and the V segment lost 6 bases, leaving 10 bases of the junction unmatched. The CDR3 bases are TGTGCCAGTAGAGGGCGGACAGGGGGGGAGGATGAAAAACTGTTTTTT. Translation: CASRGRTGGEDEKLFF.

The chain uses TRBV7-9 and TRBJ2-3; maybe TRBD2 (6 bases). V gave up 5 bases and J gave up 2 bases, with 20 bases separating them. The CDR3 is 17 residues long. In germline, CDR1 is SEHNR, CDR2 FQNEAQ (reference sequence). Written as DNA, the CDR3 is TGTGCCAGCAGCCCGGGGGTCGGCGGATCCGACACAGATACGCAGTATTTT. The encoded protein is CASSPGVGGSDTDTQYF.

This sequence joins TRBV7-6 and TRBJ2-3; TRBD2 matches at 11 bases. This CDR3 contains 17 residues. Germline values: CDR1 SGHVS, CDR2 FNYEAQ. V lost 4 bases to trimming and J lost 2 bases; unmatched junction nucleotides: 8. The CDR3, as DNA: TGTGCCAGCAGCTCCCTTACTAGCGGGGGCGACACAGATACGCAGTATTTT. Translated, it gives CASSSLTSGGDTDTQYF. Full variable domain (rest looked up from reference TRBV7-6 and TRBJ2-3): GAGVSQSPRYKVTKRGQDVALRCDPISGHVSLYWYRQALGQGPEFLTYFNYEAQQDKSGLPNDRFSAERPEGSISTLTIQRTEQRDSAMYRCASSSLTSGGDTDTQYFGPGTRLTVL.

The J gene is TRBJ2-5, the V gene TRBV5-1; 9 bases are shared with TRBD2. Germline values: CDR1 SGHRS, CDR2 YFSETQ. Trimming removed 1 base from V and 5 bases from J; junction bases left unmatched: 6. CDR3 size: 15 residues. CDR3 bases: TGCGCCAGCAGCTTGAATAGCGGGAGAGGTGAGACCCAGTACTTC. Residues: CASSLNSGRGETQYF. Full variable domain (remainder filled in from reference TRBV5-1 and TRBJ2-5): KAGVTQTPRYLIKTRGQQVTLSCSPISGHRSVSWYQQTPGQGLQFLFEYFSETQRNKGNFPGRFSGRQFSNSRSEMNVSTLELGDSALYLCASSLNSGRGETQYFGPGTRLLVL.

The chain uses TRBV4-3 and TRBJ2-7, with 7 positions matching TRBD1. Germline CDR1 is LGHNA and CDR2 is YSLEER. V shed 1 base, J shed 5 bases, and the junction held 8 bases outside the gene matches. The CDR3 length is 15 residues. CDR3 DNA: TGCGCCAGCAGCCAAGGCGGAGACAGGGTCCACGAGCAGTACTTC. This sequence encodes CASSQGGDRVHEQYF.

This chain joins TRBV28 and TRBJ2-3; 9 bases map to TRBD1. Germline-derived CDR1 and CDR2 are MDHEN and SYDVKM. This CDR3 spans 17 amino acids. J was trimmed by 0 bases and V by 1 base; bases with no gene match: 5. The CDR3 region is CASSLSGTGLSTDTQYF. CDR3 nucleotides: TGTGCCAGCAGTTTATCAGGGACAGGGTTAAGCACAGATACGCAGTATTTT.

This clone was seen a few times. This CDR3 is CASSQLAGGASGNTIYF. CDR3 sequence (DNA): TGCGCCAGCAGCCAACTGGCAGGGGGCGCCTCCGGAAACACCATATATTTT. The chain joins TRBV4-3 to TRBJ1-3, with 8 bases aligning to TRBD1. Germline V CDR1 and CDR2: LGHNA, YSLEER. This CDR3 has 17 amino acids. With V trimmed by 2 bases and J by 4 bases, 10 bases remained unmatched.

In its sample, this clone was seen a few times. The genes are TRBV6-5 and TRBJ1-2, with D unclear. Germline-derived CDR1 and CDR2 are MNHEY and SVGAGI. The CDR3 runs 15 residues. V gave up 0 bases and J gave up 4 bases, with 12 bases separating them. CDR3 sequence reads: CASSYSPAAGYGYTF. The CDR3 DNA reads as TGTGCCAGCAGTTACTCGCCCGCAGCGGGCTATGGCTACACCTTC.

The chain links TRBV12-5 to TRBJ2-7, with D uncertain. The germline gives CDR1 LGHNT, CDR2 FRNRAP. The V end lost 1 base, the J end lost 7 bases, and 23 bases lay between the germline ends. The CDR3 loop spans 17 amino acids. CDR3 nucleotide sequence: TGTGCTAGTGGTTTGGGATCCTCCCCTAGGTCATTCGGGGAGCAGTACTTC. Encoded protein: CASGLGSSPRSFGEQYF.

The V call is TRBV19, the J call TRBJ1-2; TRBD1 might be the D (5 bases). Germline V gives CDR1 LNHDA, CDR2 SQIVND (reference sequence). The CDR3 length is 16 residues. V lost 3 bases, J lost 4 bases, and 18 bases lay in between. CDR3 amino acids: CASSIDPGGVGYGYTF. The CDR3 DNA sequence: TGTGCCAGTAGTATCGACCCGGGGGGGGTCGGCTATGGCTACACCTTC.

The J gene is TRBJ2-5, the V gene TRBV5-1; TRBD1 aligns across 7 bases. The last part of the DNA fits TRBJ2-7 better; the J call may be wrong. This CDR3 is built from 14 residues. Germline V gene lookup returns CDR1 SGHRS and CDR2 YFSETQ. The CDR3 loop reads CASRNQGQTYEQYF. The CDR3 nucleotides read TGCGCCAGCAGGAACCAGGGACAGACCTACGAGCAGTACTTC.